Listed here are 10 T cell receptor beta chains from one sample, sequenced in a study of blood T cell repertoires in COVID-19. Sequencing used immunoSEQ multiplex PCR; TCRdb keeps in-frame clones, though not all of them. The sample has about 350,000 clones; about nine tenths are singletons. Sequencing was performed on PBMCs or T cells enriched from blood (not recorded which). The receptors were sampled from a woman in her 30s who had been exposed to COVID-19.

This clone showed up just once. The V call is TRBV6-5, the J call TRBJ1-4; D is unclear. The germline V and J ends were trimmed by 0 bases and 4 bases, with 6 bases remaining between them. Germline CDR1 reads MNHEY; CDR2 reads SVGAGI. The CDR3 length is 14 residues. CDR3: CASSYSAVNEKLFF. As DNA, the CDR3 is TGTGCCAGCAGTTACTCGGCGGTTAATGAAAAACTGTTTTTT.

The CDR3: CASSRDSSSYNEQFF. The CDR3 nucleotides read TGCGCCAGCAGCCGGGACTCGAGCTCCTACAATGAGCAGTTCTTC. The V and J genes are TRBV5-1 and TRBJ2-1, with D perhaps TRBD2 (6 bases). The V gene's germline CDR1 is SGHRS and CDR2 YFSETQ. V dropped 4 bases and J dropped 0 bases, with 11 bases sitting between them. CDR3 length: 15 residues.

Notes on this clone: This same CDR3 is encoded by further DNA sequences in the sample. V is TRBV19 and J is TRBJ1-2, with a tentative D call TRBD1 (5 bases). Per germline, CDR1 LNHDA and CDR2 SQIVND (reference sequence). V lost 6 bases and J lost 0, with 11 bases in between. The CDR3 is 14 residues long. The CDR3 DNA sequence: TGTGCCAGTAGCCCGGGGGGAGCTAACTATGGCTACACCTTC. Residues: CASSPGGANYGYTF.

The chain joins TRBV28 to TRBJ1-6, with a weak D call TRBD1 (6 bases). Trimming took off 9 bases at V and 14 bases at J, with 11 bases between the two ends. From germline, CDR1 is MDHEN and CDR2 SYDVKM. The CDR3 is 10 residues long. DNA for the CDR3: TGTGCCAGTCGGGACATCACCCTCCACTTT. The encoded protein is CASRDITLHF.

V usage is TRBV7-8 and J usage is TRBJ2-7; perhaps TRBD2 as D (5 bases). Germline lookup yields CDR1 SGHVS and CDR2 FQNEAQ. V gave up 5 bases and J gave up 1 base, with 12 bases separating them. The CDR3 runs to 14 residues. The CDR3 DNA follows: TGTGCCAGCAGCCCTAGAGAGGGATCCTACGAGCAGTACTTC. Translation gives CASSPREGSYEQYF.

The rearrangement joins TRBV5-4 to TRBJ2-7; D uncertain. There are 13 residues in the CDR3. The germline V gene has CDR1 SGHNT and CDR2 YYREEE (reference sequence). V lost 5 bases and J 3 bases, leaving 12 bases between the germline ends. CDR3 loop: CASSSGPNYEQYF. The CDR3, as DNA: TGTGCCAGCAGTTCTGGCCCGAACTACGAGCAGTACTTC. The variable domain in full, completed from reference TRBV5-4 and TRBJ2-7, reads ETGVTQSPTHLIKTRGQQVTLRCSSQSGHNTVSWYQQALGQGPQFIFQYYREEENGRGNFPPRFSGLQFPNYSSELNVNALELDDSALYLCASSSGPNYEQYFGPGTRLTVT.

The chain uses TRBV6-5 and TRBJ2-5, with 7 bases identical to TRBD1. The germline V gene has CDR1 MNHEY and CDR2 SVGAGI. Trimming removed 4 bases from V and 11 bases from J; junction bases left unmatched: 4. This CDR3 contains 11 residues. CDR3 residues: CASSSSGGQYF. The CDR3, as DNA: TGTGCCAGCAGTTCTTCAGGGGGTCAGTACTTC.

This chain links TRBV5-1 with TRBJ1-1; D is unclear. The CDR3 totals 13 residues. The V gene's germline CDR1 is SGHRS and CDR2 YFSETQ. V lost 0 bases, J lost 7 bases, and 10 bases lay in between. CDR3: CASSLAVGGEAFF. CDR3 nucleotide sequence: TGCGCCAGCAGCTTGGCCGTAGGAGGTGAAGCTTTCTTT.

The V call is TRBV27, the J call TRBJ2-1; a weak D match, TRBD2 (6 bases). CDR3 size: 14 residues. The V end lost 4 bases, the J end lost 6 bases, and 13 bases lay between the germline ends. Germline CDR1 reads MNHEY; CDR2 reads SMNVEV (reference sequence). The CDR3 DNA reads TGTGCCAGCAGTTCTTGGCTAGCGACCAATGAGCAGTTCTTC. It codes for CASSSWLATNEQFF.

Comments on this clone: Different DNA sequences within this sample yield the same CDR3. The chain links TRBV6-5 to TRBJ1-5; 8 bases line up with TRBD1. Losses at the gene ends were 4 bases for V and 5 bases for J; bases not matched to a gene: 4. The CDR3 consists of 14 residues. Per the germline V gene, CDR1 is MNHEY and CDR2 is SVGAGI. The CDR3 here is CASSWGTGDQPQHF. CDR3 coding DNA: TGTGCCAGCAGTTGGGGGACAGGAGATCAGCCCCAGCATTTT.